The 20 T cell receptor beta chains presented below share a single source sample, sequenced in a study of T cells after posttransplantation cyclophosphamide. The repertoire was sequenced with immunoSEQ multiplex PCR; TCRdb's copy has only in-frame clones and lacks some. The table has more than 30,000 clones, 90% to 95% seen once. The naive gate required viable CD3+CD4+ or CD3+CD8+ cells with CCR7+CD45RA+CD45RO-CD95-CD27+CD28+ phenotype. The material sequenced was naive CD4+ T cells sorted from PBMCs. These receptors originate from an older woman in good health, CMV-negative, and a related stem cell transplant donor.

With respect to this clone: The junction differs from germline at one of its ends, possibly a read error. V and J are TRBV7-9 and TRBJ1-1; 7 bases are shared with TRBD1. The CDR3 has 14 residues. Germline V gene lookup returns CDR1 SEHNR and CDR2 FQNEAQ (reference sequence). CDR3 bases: TGTGCCAGCAGACCCCAACAGGGGAACACTGAAGCTTCCTTT. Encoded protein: CASRPQQGNTEASF.

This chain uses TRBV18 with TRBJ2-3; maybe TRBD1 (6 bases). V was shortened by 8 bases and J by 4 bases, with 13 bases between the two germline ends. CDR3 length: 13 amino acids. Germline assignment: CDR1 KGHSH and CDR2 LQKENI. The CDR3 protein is CASTNNRADTQYF. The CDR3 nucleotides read TGTGCCAGCACGAATAACAGGGCAGATACGCAGTATTTT. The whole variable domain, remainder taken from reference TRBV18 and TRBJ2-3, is NAGVMQNPRHLVRRRGQEARLRCSPMKGHSHVYWYRQLPEEGLKFMVYLQKENIIDESGMPKERFSAEFPKEGPSILRIQQVVRGDSAAYFCASTNNRADTQYFGPGTRLTVL.

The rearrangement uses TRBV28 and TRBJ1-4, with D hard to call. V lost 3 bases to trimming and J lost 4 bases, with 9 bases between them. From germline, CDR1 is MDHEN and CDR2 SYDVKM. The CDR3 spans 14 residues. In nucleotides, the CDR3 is TGTGCCAGCAGTTTGTACGAGAGTAATGAAAAACTGTTTTTT. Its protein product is CASSLYESNEKLFF.

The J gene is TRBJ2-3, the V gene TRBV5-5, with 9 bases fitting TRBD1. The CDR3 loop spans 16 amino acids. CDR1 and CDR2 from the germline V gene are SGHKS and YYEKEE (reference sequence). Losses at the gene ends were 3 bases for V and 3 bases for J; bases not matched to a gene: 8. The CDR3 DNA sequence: TGTGCCAGCAGCTACTCCGGGACAGGGAGAACAGATACGCAGTATTTT. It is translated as CASSYSGTGRTDTQYF.

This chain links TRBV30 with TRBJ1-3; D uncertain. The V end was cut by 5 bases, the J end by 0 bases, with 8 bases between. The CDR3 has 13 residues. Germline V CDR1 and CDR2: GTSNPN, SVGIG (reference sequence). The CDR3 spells CAWVQYSGNTIYF. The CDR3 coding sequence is TGTGCCTGGGTACAGTACTCTGGAAACACCATATATTTT.

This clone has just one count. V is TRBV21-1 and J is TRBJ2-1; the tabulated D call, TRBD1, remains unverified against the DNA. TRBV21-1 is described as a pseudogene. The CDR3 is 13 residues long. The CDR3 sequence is CASSKVKNNEQFF. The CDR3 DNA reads TGTGCCAGCAGCAAAGTCAAAAACAATGAGCAGTTCTTC.

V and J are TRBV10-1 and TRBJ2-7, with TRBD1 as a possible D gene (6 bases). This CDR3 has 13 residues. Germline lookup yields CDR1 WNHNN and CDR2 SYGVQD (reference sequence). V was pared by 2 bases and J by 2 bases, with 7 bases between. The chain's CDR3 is CASSEGQPYEQYF. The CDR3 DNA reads TGCGCCAGCAGTGAGGGACAGCCCTACGAGCAGTACTTC.

The CDR3 DNA follows: TGTGCCAGTCGACAGGATAGTAGCAATCAGCCCCAGCATTTT. Translated: CASRQDSSNQPQHF. The chain joins TRBV6-5 to TRBJ1-5; TRBD1 is a possible D gene (6 bases). The CDR3 covers 14 residues. Trimming removed 9 bases from V and 0 bases from J, with 12 bases in between. Germline V gene sequence: CDR1 MNHEY, CDR2 SVGAGI.

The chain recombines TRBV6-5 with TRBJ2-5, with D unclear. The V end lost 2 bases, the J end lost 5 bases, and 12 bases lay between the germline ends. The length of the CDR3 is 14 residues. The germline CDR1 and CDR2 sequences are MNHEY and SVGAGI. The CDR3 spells CASSYGRSRETQYF. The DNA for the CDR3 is TGTGCCAGCAGTTACGGAAGGTCCAGGGAGACCCAGTACTTC.

The CDR3 sequence is CASSRDKARTDTQYF. The CDR3 coding sequence is TGTGCCAGCTCCCGAGACAAGGCCCGCACAGATACGCAGTATTTT. The chain employs TRBV18 and TRBJ2-3, with D unresolved. The CDR3 has 15 residues. Germline V CDR1 and CDR2: KGHSH, LQKENI. V gave up 6 bases and J gave up 1 base, with 14 bases separating them. The whole variable domain, remainder taken from reference TRBV18 and TRBJ2-3, is NAGVMQNPRHLVRRRGQEARLRCSPMKGHSHVYWYRQLPEEGLKFMVYLQKENIIDESGMPKERFSAEFPKEGPSILRIQQVVRGDSAAYFCASSRDKARTDTQYFGPGTRLTVL.

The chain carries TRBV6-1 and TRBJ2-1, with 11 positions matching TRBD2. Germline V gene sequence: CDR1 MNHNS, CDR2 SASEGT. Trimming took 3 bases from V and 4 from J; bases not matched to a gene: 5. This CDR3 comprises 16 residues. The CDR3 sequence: CASSDGSGGAYNEQFF. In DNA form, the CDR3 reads TGTGCCAGCAGTGATGGTAGCGGGGGGGCTTACAATGAGCAGTTCTTC.

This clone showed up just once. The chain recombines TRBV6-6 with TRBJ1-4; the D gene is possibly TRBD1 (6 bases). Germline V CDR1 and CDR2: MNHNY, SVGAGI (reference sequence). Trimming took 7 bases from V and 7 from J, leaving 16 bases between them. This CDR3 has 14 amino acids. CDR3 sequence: CASIDQGWSEKLFF. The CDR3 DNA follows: TGTGCCAGCATCGATCAGGGGTGGAGTGAAAAACTGTTTTTT.

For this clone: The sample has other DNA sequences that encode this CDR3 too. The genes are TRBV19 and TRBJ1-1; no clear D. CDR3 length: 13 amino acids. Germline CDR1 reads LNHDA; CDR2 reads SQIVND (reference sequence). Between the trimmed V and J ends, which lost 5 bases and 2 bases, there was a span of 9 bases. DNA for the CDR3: TGTGCCAGTAGTTCGAGATCCAACACTGAAGCTTTCTTT. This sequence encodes CASSSRSNTEAFF.

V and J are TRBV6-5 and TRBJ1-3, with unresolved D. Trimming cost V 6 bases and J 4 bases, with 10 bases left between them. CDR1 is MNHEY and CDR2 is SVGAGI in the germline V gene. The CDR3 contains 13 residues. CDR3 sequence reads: CASSPNGGNTIYF. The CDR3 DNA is TGTGCCAGCAGCCCCAATGGCGGAAACACCATATATTTT.

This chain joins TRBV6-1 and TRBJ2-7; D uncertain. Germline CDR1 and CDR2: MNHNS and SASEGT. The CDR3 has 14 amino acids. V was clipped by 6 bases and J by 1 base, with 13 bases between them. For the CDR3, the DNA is TGTGCCAGCAGCCCCCGCTACCAATCCTACGAGCAGTACTTC. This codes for CASSPRYQSYEQYF.

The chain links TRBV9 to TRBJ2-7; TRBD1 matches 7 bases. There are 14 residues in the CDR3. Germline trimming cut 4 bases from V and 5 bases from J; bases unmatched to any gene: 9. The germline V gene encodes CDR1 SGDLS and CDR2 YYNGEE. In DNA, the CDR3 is TGTGCCAGCAGCCCCCGACAGGGTTCTAACGAGCAGTACTTC. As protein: CASSPRQGSNEQYF.

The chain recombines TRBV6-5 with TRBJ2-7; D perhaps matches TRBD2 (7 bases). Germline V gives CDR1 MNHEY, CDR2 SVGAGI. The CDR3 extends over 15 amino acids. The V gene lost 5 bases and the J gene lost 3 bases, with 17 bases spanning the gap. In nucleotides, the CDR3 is TGTGCCAGCAGTCAAGGGGGGGCGCCGATCTACGAGCAGTACTTC. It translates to CASSQGGAPIYEQYF.

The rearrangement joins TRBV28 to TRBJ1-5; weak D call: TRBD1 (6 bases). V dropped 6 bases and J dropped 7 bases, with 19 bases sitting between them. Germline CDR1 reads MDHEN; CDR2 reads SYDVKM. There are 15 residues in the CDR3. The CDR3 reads CASRGTQGRGQPQHF. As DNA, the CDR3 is TGTGCCAGCAGGGGCACTCAGGGGCGGGGGCAGCCCCAGCATTTT.

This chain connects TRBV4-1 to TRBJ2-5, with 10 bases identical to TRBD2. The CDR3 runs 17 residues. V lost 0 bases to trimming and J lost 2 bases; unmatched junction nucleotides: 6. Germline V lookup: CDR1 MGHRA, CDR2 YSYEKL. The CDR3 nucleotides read TGCGCCAGCAGCCAAGATATACCAGCGGGGGGGCAAGAGACCCAGTACTTC. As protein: CASSQDIPAGGQETQYF.

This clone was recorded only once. CDR3 region: CASSFGGAGSYNEQFF. DNA for the CDR3: TGTGCCAGCAGCTTCGGGGGGGCCGGGTCCTACAATGAGCAGTTCTTC. V and J are TRBV7-9 and TRBJ2-1; 8 nucleotides line up with TRBD2. CDR3 size: 16 residues. Looked up from germline, CDR1 is SEHNR and CDR2 is FQNEAQ (reference sequence). The ends lost 3 bases at V and 1 base at J; junction bases unmatched: 5.